The source of this TCR beta chain is a study of blood T cell repertoires in COVID-19 (TCRdb year 2020). General notes on the study: Collaborator samples came from the United States, Italy and Spain and covered acute and convalescent phases of COVID-19. The prospective study material was composed of cDNA or gDNA derived from T cells, B-cell-depleted T cells, or PBMCs. Deeply sampled blood TCRbeta repertoires from subjects exposed to, actively infected with, or recovered from COVID-19 were included in the dataset. The repertoires were released in a freely available public database meant as a resource for research on the immune response to SARS-CoV-2. The samples were drawn from the first 160 participants of the ongoing ImmuneRACE study and from 1,254 subjects provided by 6 global collaborators. Nearly every sample came with metadata listing a de-identified subject ID, COVID-19 status, age in years and sex. Where available, HLA class I and class II types were taken from metadata supplied by the sample provider and were not determined by assay-based typing. General study outcomes and caveats: The amount of clinical and demographic metadata varied by source and participant and was provided uncurated.

The collaborating institutions used their own protocols to collect whole blood in K2EDTA tubes. For TCRbeta analysis, collaborators shipped samples as frozen whole blood, isolated PBMCs, or DNA extracted from either of those sample types. As to this clone: Its antigen is still unknown. Base-call qualities are not available, and no considerably larger clone is one nucleotide away.

The immunoSEQ Assay, a bias-controlled multiplex PCR, was used to amplify TCRbeta CDR3 regions from genomic DNA. Per the source publication's procedure: Nucleated cell counts per sample were estimated from amplification of reference gene primers within the assay. Sequence reads were collapsed and filtered to measure the absolute abundance of every unique TCRbeta CDR3 rearrangement. Productive Simpson clonality was computed per sample as the square root of Simpson's diversity index over productive rearrangements. Sourced from immuneACCESS, this table was stored by TCRdb with only in-frame sequences that have V and J called. A share of the clones is absent; for the studies checked, an unresolved V gene accounts for under half, and the remainder has no known explanation. The D gene and trimming were derived from the DNA, and the V and J assignments and clone size from that table. This sample lists 180,000 or so clones; around nine tenths were detected once. Clones ranked in the top ten supply 2.5% to 4% of the sample.

The sample was peripheral blood. The sequence came from a man aged 70 or older with acute or convalescent COVID-19.

The encoded CDR3 is CASSLVRNTEAFF. The nucleotides read TGTGCCAGCAGCTTGGTCCGGAACACTGAAGCTTTCTTT. The rearranged segments are TRBV5-8 and TRBJ1-1, with no reliable assignment of the D segment. Relative to germline, V is 0 bases shorter and J is 1 base shorter, with 4 bases between their ends. CDR1 SGHTS and CDR2 YDEGEE are derived from the germline V gene. From the cysteine through the phenylalanine, the CDR3 covers 13 amino acids. CDR3 DNA only is kept here, 39 bases in frame from base 1.